Listed below are T cell receptor beta chains from one sample, sequenced in a study of blood T cell repertoires in COVID-19. Sequencing was performed with immunoSEQ multiplex PCR; in TCRdb, only in-frame clones are kept and a portion is missing. Among some 20,000 clones listed, 81% were seen once. The sequencing sample was made of peripheral blood. These receptor sequences come from a man aged 55 to 70 with acute or convalescent COVID-19. CDR3s include the opening cysteine and the closing phenylalanine or tryptophan. The D gene is left open where the match is weak. The size entry is marked missing in some rows and otherwise reads once, few, many or a size class.

CASRPGAGGPGRALHF,TGTGCCAGCAGGCCTGGGGCAGGGGGCCCAGGGCGAGCCCTCCACTTT,TRBD1,-,TRBV27,TRBJ1-6
CASLGQGRSNEKLFF,TGTGCCAGCCTTGGACAGGGTAGGTCTAATGAAAAACTGTTTTTT,TRBD1,-,TRBV27,TRBJ1-4
CASERDTGDGYTF,TGTGCCAGTGAAAGGGATACAGGGGATGGCTACACCTTC,TRBD1,-,TRBV2,TRBJ1-2
CASSQAGADEKLFF,TGCGCCAGCAGCCAAGCAGGGGCTGATGAAAAACTGTTTTTT,-,-,TRBV4-1,TRBJ1-4
CASRLDAVRLNEKLFF,TGTGCAAGTCGCTTAGACGCCGTCCGACTTAATGAAAAACTGTTTTTT,-,-,TRBV12-2,TRBJ1-4
CASSLSDEQYF,TGTGCCAGCAGCTTATCCGACGAGCAGTACTTC,-,few,TRBV7-9,TRBJ2-7
CAARGVREGPYEQYF,TGTGCCGCCCGGGGGGTACGAGAGGGTCCTTACGAGCAGTACTTC,TRBD2,-,TRBV24-1,TRBJ2-7
CASRPTGGRDTEAFF,TGTGCCAGTAGACCCACAGGGGGACGGGACACTGAAGCTTTCTTT,TRBD1,-,TRBV19,TRBJ1-1
CASSLTENSYYGYTF,TGTGCCAGCAGTCTGACAGAGAACTCTTACTATGGCTACACCTTC,-,-,TRBV5-4,TRBJ1-2
CASSRTPGTGDGYTF,TGCGCCAGCAGCCGCACTCCCGGGACAGGAGATGGCTACACCTTC,TRBD1,-,TRBV4-1,TRBJ1-2
CASSLGRGNQPQHF,TGTGCCAGCAGCTTAGGGAGAGGGAATCAGCCCCAGCATTTT,-,-,TRBV7-2,TRBJ1-5
CASSQGSTLNQPQHF,TGCGCCAGCAGCCAAGGTTCAACCCTAAATCAGCCCCAGCATTTT,-,-,TRBV4-1,TRBJ1-5
CASSMDRLNTEAFF,TGTGCCAGCAGCATGGACAGATTGAACACTGAAGCTTTCTTT,-,-,TRBV7-8,TRBJ1-1
CASSRGGSNEQFF,TGTGCCAGTAGTCGAGGGGGAAGCAATGAGCAGTTCTTC,-,medium-sized,TRBV19,TRBJ2-1
CASSFTDYNEQFF,TGTGCCAGCAGTTTTACAGACTACAATGAGCAGTTCTTC,-,-,TRBV6-6,TRBJ2-1
CASSLIDVLAGGETQYF,TGTGCCAGCAGTTTAATCGATGTACTAGCGGGGGGAGAGACCCAGTACTTC,TRBD2,-,TRBV28,TRBJ2-5
CASSDRGASYNEQFF,TGTGCCAGCAGCGATAGGGGCGCGAGTTACAATGAGCAGTTCTTC,-,once,TRBV7-9,TRBJ2-1
CSVEVCWRLNEKLFF,TGCAGCGTTGAAGTGTGTTGGCGGCTTAATGAAAAACTGTTTTTT,-,-,TRBV29-1,TRBJ1-4
CASSITNTGELFF,TGTGCCAGTAGTATTACGAACACCGGGGAGCTGTTTTTT,-,-,TRBV19,TRBJ2-2
CASTSRAGGREQYF,TGTGCCAGCACCTCCCGAGCGGGGGGGCGGGAGCAGTACTTC,TRBD2,-,TRBV28,TRBJ2-7
CASSFYGQNNEQFF,TGTGCCAGCAGTTTTTACGGACAGAACAATGAGCAGTTCTTC,-,-,TRBV27,TRBJ2-1
CASSSSEGAGRETQYF,TGTGCCAGCAGCTCCTCTGAGGGAGCGGGGAGGGAGACCCAGTACTTC,TRBD2,-,TRBV7-2,TRBJ2-5
CASSSGQGETQYF,TGTGCCAGCAGCTCTGGACAGGGAGAGACCCAGTACTTC,TRBD1,-,TRBV7-3,TRBJ2-5
CASSRGYGGRSNQPQHF,TGTGCCAGCAGCCGGGGGTACGGGGGTCGAAGCAATCAGCCCCAGCATTTT,-,-,TRBV27,TRBJ1-5
CASSLASLSGTGSQEQYF,TGCGCCAGCAGCTTGGCCTCCTTATCCGGGACAGGGTCCCAAGAGCAGTACTTC,TRBD1,-,TRBV5-1,TRBJ2-7
CASSPDREWGGYTF,TGTGCCAGCAGCCCGGACAGGGAATGGGGCGGCTACACCTTC,TRBD1,-,TRBV27,TRBJ1-2
CASSGQGSTDTQYF,TGTGCCAGCTCGGGACAGGGTAGCACAGATACGCAGTATTTT,TRBD1,once,TRBV7-9,TRBJ2-3
CASSRNRENQPQHF,TGTGCCAGCAGCCGAAACCGGGAGAATCAGCCCCAGCATTTT,-,-,TRBV6-5,TRBJ1-5
CASQAYVREGYTF,TGTGCCAGCCAAGCCTATGTTCGGGAGGGCTACACCTTC,-,-,TRBV19,TRBJ1-2
CASSRLVDGSEAFF,TGTGCCAGCAGCCGTCTAGTTGACGGCTCTGAAGCTTTCTTT,-,few,TRBV6-5,TRBJ1-1
CASSIRRGGTDTQYF,TGTGCCAGTAGTATACGGCGGGGGGGCACAGATACGCAGTATTTT,TRBD2,-,TRBV19,TRBJ2-3
CASSARLAGFQETQYF,TGTGCCAGCAGCGCCCGACTAGCGGGTTTCCAAGAGACCCAGTACTTC,TRBD2,once,TRBV7-2,TRBJ2-5
CASGLAGPNTQYF,TGTGCCAGCGGGCTAGCGGGTCCGAATACGCAGTATTTT,TRBD2,-,TRBV2,TRBJ2-3
CASSLAGDRGQVQPQHF,TGTGCCAGCAGCTTAGCTGGTGACAGGGGGCAGGTTCAGCCCCAGCATTTT,TRBD1,-,TRBV7-2,TRBJ1-5
CASSQERTPSTPTQYF,TGTGCCAGCAGCCAAGAGAGGACTCCAAGTACACCGACGCAGTATTTT,-,-,TRBV4-2,TRBJ2-3
CASSFEQGFQGQYF,TGTGCCAGCAGCTTCGAACAGGGCTTCCAAGGCCAGTACTTC,-,-,TRBV11-2,TRBJ2-5
CASSQPKGGDINQPQHF,TGCGCCAGCAGCCAACCTAAGGGAGGGGACATAAATCAGCCCCAGCATTTT,-,-,TRBV4-1,TRBJ1-5
CASSSGTGGGEQYF,TGCGCCAGCAGCTCCGGGACAGGGGGCGGCGAGCAGTACTTC,TRBD1,once,TRBV5-1,TRBJ2-7
CASSLRGLGYTF,TGCGCCAGCAGCTTGAGGGGGCTTGGCTACACCTTC,TRBD1,-,TRBV5-1,TRBJ1-2
CASSYRAGYTF,TGTGCCAGCAGTTACAGGGCTGGCTACACCTTC,-,once,TRBV12-3/TRBV12-4,TRBJ1-2
CASSIGGYDGELFF,TGTGCCAGTAGTATAGGAGGGTACGACGGGGAGCTGTTTTTT,-,-,TRBV19,TRBJ2-2
CATSHREGDTQYF,TGTGCCACCAGTCACAGGGAAGGAGATACGCAGTATTTT,-,-,TRBV24-1,TRBJ2-3
CASSFGAFSGNTIYF,TGTGCCAGCAGTTTTGGAGCATTCTCTGGAAACACCATATATTTT,-,-,TRBV6-5,TRBJ1-3
CASSIETGALLGNGYTF,TGTGCCAGTAGTATAGAGACAGGGGCCTTGCTGGGTAATGGCTACACCTTC,TRBD1,-,TRBV19,TRBJ1-2
CASSPPQGAHGYTF,TGTGCCAGCTCACCACCACAGGGGGCTCATGGCTACACCTTC,TRBD1,-,TRBV18,TRBJ1-2
CASSVEVTGPQHF,TGTGCCAGCAGCGTAGAAGTGACAGGGCCCCAGCATTTT,-,-,TRBV9,TRBJ1-5
CASSRTGVDQPQHF,TGTGCCAGCAGCCGTACAGGGGTAGATCAGCCCCAGCATTTT,TRBD1,-,TRBV5-5,TRBJ1-5
CASSQDRETSLGNSPLHF,TGTGCTAGCAGCCAAGACCGGGAGACTTCATTGGGAAATTCACCCCTCCACTTT,-,-,TRBV4-2,TRBJ1-6
CASSTSRGYSNQPQHF,TGTGCCAGCAGTACCTCCCGGGGATATAGCAATCAGCCCCAGCATTTT,-,-,TRBV27,TRBJ1-5
CASSKYSGQTYEQYF,TGTGCCAGTAGTAAATATTCGGGACAAACCTACGAGCAGTACTTC,-,once,TRBV19,TRBJ2-7
CAISEPNKNTGELFF,TGTGCCATCAGTGAGCCCAACAAGAACACCGGGGAGCTGTTTTTT,-,-,TRBV10-3,TRBJ2-2
CASSLTGEETQYF,TGCGCCAGCAGCTTGACAGGTGAAGAGACCCAGTACTTC,-,-,TRBV5-1,TRBJ2-5
CAIRRTGGDTEAFF,TGTGCCATCAGACGGACAGGAGGGGACACTGAAGCTTTCTTT,TRBD1,-,TRBV10-3,TRBJ1-1
CASSSGGDTQYF,TGTGCCAGCAGCTCCGGAGGGGATACGCAGTATTTT,-,-,TRBV7-3,TRBJ2-3
CATRRAANEKLFF,TGTGCCACTCGGAGGGCCGCTAATGAAAAACTGTTTTTT,-,-,TRBV18,TRBJ1-4
CASSLAQGVPTGELFF,TGTGCCAGCAGCTTAGCGCAAGGAGTGCCCACCGGGGAGCTGTTTTTT,-,-,TRBV7-6,TRBJ2-2
CASSWTGGNEKLFF,TGTGCCAGCAGCTGGACAGGGGGCAATGAAAAACTGTTTTTT,TRBD1,-,TRBV5-5,TRBJ1-4